Shown below are 32 T cell receptor beta chains from a single sample sequenced in a study of tumor-infiltrating lymphocytes in oesophageal squamous cell carcinoma. TCRdb ran MiXCR on the PCR reads and lists one entry per CDR3 protein. Of 8,500 to 14,000 distinct CDR3 sequences listed, less than 70% are singletons. The source material was esophageal tumor tissue. These receptor sequences come from a male donor with esophageal squamous cell carcinoma.

V and J are TRBV7-2 and TRBJ2-3; no firm D call. V was clipped by 5 bases and J by 5 bases, with 14 bases between them. The CDR3 covers 14 residues. Germline V CDR1 and CDR2: SGHTA, FQGNSA. The DNA for the CDR3 is TGTGCCAGCAGCCAGAGGAGCGAGAGAGATACGCAGTATTTT. This gives the protein CASSQRSERDTQYF.

Relative to its sample, this clonotype is medium-sized. This chain uses TRBV11-3 with TRBJ2-1; D is ambiguous. Trimming took off 3 bases at V and 5 bases at J, with 17 bases between the two ends. The CDR3 spans 16 residues. Germline loops: CDR1 SGHNT, CDR2 YENEEA. This CDR3 reads CASSLRVGLRHNEQFF. The CDR3, as DNA: TGTGCCAGCAGCTTGCGCGTCGGGTTACGGCACAATGAGCAGTTCTTC. The variable domain in full, completed from reference TRBV11-3 and TRBJ2-1, reads EAGVVQSPRYKIIEKKQPVAFWCNPISGHNTLYWYLQNLGQGPELLIRYENEEAVDDSQLPKDRFSAERLKGVDSTLKIQPAELGDSAVYLCASSLRVGLRHNEQFFGPGTRLTVL.

This clonotype was seen a few times. V and J are TRBV12-3 or TRBV12-4 and TRBJ2-2; 7 bases fit TRBD1. The ends lost 7 bases at V and 2 bases at J; junction bases unmatched: 7. The CDR3 contains 15 residues. The CDR3 sequence: CASKDRVLNTGELFF. The DNA for the CDR3 is TGTGCCAGCAAAGACAGGGTTCTCAACACCGGGGAGCTGTTTTTT.

Regarding this clonotype: This CDR3 is missing its conserved last phenylalanine or tryptophan, likely due to a read error. The DNA is omitted, as the CDR3 cannot be located on it reliably, and the CDR3 follows TCRdb's listing. The CDR3 loop reads CASSQADRCPSSWGSTS. The chain joins TRBV3-1 to TRBJ2-4; TRBD2 is the table's D call and was not checked against the DNA. Germline-derived CDR1 and CDR2 are LGHDT and YNNKEL (reference sequence). The CDR3 contains 17 residues when both ends are counted.

This clonotype appeared a single time. The chain carries TRBV12-3 or TRBV12-4 and TRBJ2-4, with D possibly called TRBD1 or TRBD2 (5 bases each). The end of the DNA aligns better with TRBJ2-5, so the J call may be wrong. The CDR3 consists of 15 residues. In nucleotides, the CDR3 is TGTGCCAGCAGCCTCAGACACGGGGCTCAGGAGACCCAGTACTTC. Translating gives CASSLRHGAQETQYF.

This clonotype occurred many times. The CDR3 DNA sequence: TGTGCCAGCAGCGTCACTAGCGGGGTTAACAATGAGCAGTTCTTC. Translating it yields CASSVTSGVNNEQFF. The rearrangement uses TRBV7-2 and TRBJ2-1, with TRBD2 matching over 10 bases. Germline V lookup: CDR1 SGHTA, CDR2 FQGNSA. The CDR3 has 15 amino acids. V lost 5 bases, J lost 5 bases, and 6 bases stayed unmatched.

Points on this clonotype: A much larger clone lies one base from this, so it may be a read error. This chain links TRBV19 with TRBJ2-7; D is ambiguous. Trimming took off 1 base at V and 3 bases at J, with 10 bases between the two ends. The CDR3 is made up of 14 amino acids. CDR1 is LNHDA and CDR2 is SQIVND in the germline V gene (reference sequence). The CDR3 is CASSIVGMSYEQYF. The CDR3 region has the DNA TGTGCCAGTAGTATAGTCGGAATGAGCTACGAGCAGTACTTC.

The genes are TRBV3-1 and TRBJ2-5; the D is unclear. The J call is in doubt because the DNA end fits TRBJ2-7 better. The CDR3 length is 12 residues. Germline lookup yields CDR1 LGHDT and CDR2 YNNKEL (reference sequence). The CDR3 reads CASSREWSEQYF. CDR3 nucleotides: TGTGCCAGCAGCCGAGAATGGAGCGAGCAGTACTTC.

V and J are TRBV7-2 and TRBJ2-7; tentative D call: TRBD1 (5 bases). This CDR3 contains 14 residues. In germline, CDR1 is SGHTA, CDR2 FQGNSA. The germline V and J ends were trimmed by 4 bases and 1 base, with 11 bases remaining between them. The chain's CDR3 is CASSSKAGSYEQYF. DNA of the CDR3: TGTGCCAGCAGCTCGAAGGCAGGGTCCTACGAGCAGTACTTC.

CDR3 DNA: TGTGCCAGCAGCTTCTCTGACAATGAGCAGTTCTTC. Translated: CASSFSDNEQFF. The chain uses TRBV11-3 and TRBJ2-1, with D unclear. The CDR3 extends over 12 amino acids. Trimming took off 3 bases at V and 5 bases at J, with 5 bases between the two ends. Germline loops: CDR1 SGHNT, CDR2 YENEEA.

The chain links TRBV28 to TRBJ1-1; 9 bases are a match to TRBD1. The germline gives CDR1 MDHEN, CDR2 SYDVKM. This CDR3 region has 14 residues. V dropped 8 bases and J dropped 10; count of bases not matched to a gene: 14. CDR3 residues: CASGGQGGARGAFF. The CDR3 DNA reads as TGTGCCAGCGGGGGACAGGGAGGGGCGAGAGGAGCTTTCTTT.

The V call is TRBV7-2, the J call TRBJ1-1; D is unclear. The germline V gene encodes CDR1 SGHTA and CDR2 FQGNSA. Trimming shortened V by 6 bases and J by 0 bases, and 8 bases separated the two germline ends. There are 13 residues in the CDR3. The CDR3 coding sequence is TGTGCCAGCAGTACCATCGTGAACACTGAAGCTTTCTTT. This codes for CASSTIVNTEAFF.

This clonotype was picked up many times. V and J are TRBV9 and TRBJ2-5; TRBD2 is a possible D gene (6 bases). The germline V gene encodes CDR1 SGDLS and CDR2 YYNGEE. V was clipped by 4 bases and J by 5 bases, with 15 bases between them. CDR3 length equals 14 residues. CDR3 residues: CASSMTRSGETQYF. Here the CDR3 DNA reads TGTGCCAGCAGCATGACACGGAGCGGGGAGACCCAGTACTTC.

The V and J genes are TRBV6-1 and TRBJ1-5; TRBD1 is a possible D gene (6 bases). The CDR3 extends over 13 amino acids. CDR1 is MNHNS, CDR2 SASEGT, per germline. The V end lost 6 bases, the J end lost 5 bases, and 11 bases lay between the germline ends. CDR3 bases: TGTGCCAGCAGCAGCAGGGGCTATCAGCCCCAGCATTTT. It codes for CASSSRGYQPQHF.

This clonotype was found a few times. Compared with germline, one end of the junction differs, possibly owing to a read error. The chain employs TRBV6-4 and TRBJ2-7, with D hard to call. This CDR3 has 16 residues. The germline gives CDR1 MRHNA, CDR2 SNTAGT. The DNA of the CDR3 is TGTGCCAGCAGTTACTCGGGTACCCACCCCCTCTACGAGCAGTACTTC. This translates into CASSYSGTHPLYEQYF.

This clonotype was picked up many times. This chain connects TRBV7-9 to TRBJ2-5, with TRBD2 as a possible D gene (6 bases). The end of the DNA fits TRBJ2-7 better, so the J call may be wrong. This CDR3 is built from 14 residues. CDR1 SEHNR and CDR2 FQNEAQ come from the germline V gene (reference sequence). CDR3 sequence reads: CASSSRERSYEQYF. CDR3 DNA sequence: TGTGCCAGCAGCTCCCGGGAGCGCTCCTACGAGCAGTACTTC.

This clonotype came up once. The chain recombines TRBV7-4 with TRBJ2-5; D is perhaps TRBD1 (6 bases). Looked up from germline, CDR1 is SGHVT and CDR2 is SQSDAQ. V was cut by 1 base and J by 1 base, with 10 bases left in between. The CDR3 consists of 15 residues. In DNA, the CDR3 is TGTGCCAGCAGCTTAGAACAGGACAGCCAAGAGACCCAGTACTTC. Amino acid sequence: CASSLEQDSQETQYF.

The CDR3 bases are TGTGCCAGCAGTTTTATGATGGGACAGGGTGGTCAGCCCCAGCATTTT. It translates to CASSFMMGQGGQPQHF. The chain couples TRBV28 to TRBJ2-1; 9 bases match TRBD1. The J call is in doubt because the DNA end fits TRBJ1-5 better. The CDR3 has 16 amino acids. CDR1 is MDHEN, CDR2 SYDVKM, per germline.

This clonotype was found many times. The chain carries TRBV5-1 and TRBJ2-7, with 10 bases identical to TRBD2. Germline V gene sequence: CDR1 SGHRS, CDR2 YFSETQ. Trimming at V came to 0 bases and at J to 7 bases, leaving 16 bases not matched to a gene. The CDR3 extends over 18 amino acids. The CDR3 nucleotides are TGCGCCAGCAGCTTGGCCGCCCCTAGCGGGAGTGGGGGGAATGAGCAGTACTTC. Amino acid sequence: CASSLAAPSGSGGNEQYF.

The genes are TRBV7-3 and TRBJ2-5; TRBD1 matches at 9 bases. The J call may not be correct, given that the DNA end is closer to TRBJ2-7. This CDR3 is built from 14 residues. The germline V gene has CDR1 SGHTA and CDR2 FQGTGA. For the CDR3, the DNA is TGTGCCAGCAGCTCGGGGACAGGGCCATACGAGCAGTACTTC. Protein product: CASSSGTGPYEQYF.

The chain links TRBV18 to TRBJ2-2; 8 positions match TRBD2. This CDR3 has 15 amino acids. Germline V CDR1 and CDR2: KGHSH, LQKENI. The V gene end was trimmed by 2 bases and the J gene end by 1 base; junction bases not matched to a gene: 0. This CDR3 reads CASSPAGGNTGELFF. In DNA form, the CDR3 reads TGTGCCAGCTCACCAGCGGGAGGGAACACCGGGGAGCTGTTTTTT.

This clonotype appeared a few times. The V gene is TRBV7-3, the J gene TRBJ2-7, with 9 bases lining up with TRBD2. Germline V lookup: CDR1 SGHTA, CDR2 FQGTGA. CDR3 length: 13 residues. The junction had 4 bases not matched to a gene; V was cut back by 2 bases and J by 8 bases. CDR3 nucleotides: TGTGCCAGCAGCTTAGGGCGGGAGGGAAAGCAGTACTTC. It is translated as CASSLGREGKQYF.

CDR3 loop: CASSRTGSGANVLTF. The CDR3 bases are TGTGCCAGCAGCCGGACAGGGTCTGGGGCCAACGTCCTGACTTTC. The chain combines TRBV11-2 with TRBJ2-6, with 8 bases fitting TRBD1. CDR1 SGHAT and CDR2 FQNNGV come from the germline V gene. The trim removed 5 bases at V and 1 base at J, leaving 1 base unmatched. The CDR3 covers 15 residues.

Turning to this clonotype: Since a much larger clone is just one base distant, this may be a read error. The gene calls are TRBV27 and TRBJ2-7, with TRBD1 matching 8 bases. The CDR3 is 17 residues long. Germline V gives CDR1 MNHEY, CDR2 SMNVEV (reference sequence). V lost 5 bases, J lost 7 bases, and 19 bases stayed unmatched. In DNA form, the CDR3 reads TGTGCCAGCAGTCTGGGGGACAGGCCGGGAATCAACAATGAGCAGTACTTC. This codes for CASSLGDRPGINNEQYF.

This chain connects TRBV27 to TRBJ2-3; D is perhaps TRBD2 (5 bases). The CDR3 runs 13 residues. V gave up 0 bases and J gave up 6 bases, with 7 bases separating them. Germline-derived CDR1 and CDR2 are MNHEY and SMNVEV (reference sequence). The CDR3 DNA is TGTGCCAGCAGTTTATCGAGGGTGGATACGCAGTATTTT. Its protein is CASSLSRVDTQYF.

The genes are TRBV7-2 and TRBJ2-3; 8 nucleotides agree with TRBD2. Germline V CDR1 and CDR2: SGHTA, FQGNSA. This CDR3 is 16 amino acids long. V trimming: 5 bases; J trimming: 2 bases; junction bases outside the gene matches: 9. This CDR3 reads CASSLPLREATDTQYF. As DNA, the CDR3 is TGTGCCAGCAGCCTCCCCTTGCGGGAGGCCACAGATACGCAGTATTTT.

A note on this clonotype: It may be a read error: a sequence one base away is much more abundant. The rearrangement links TRBV9 to TRBJ2-1; a possible D gene is TRBD2 (5 bases). Trimming pared 7 bases from V and 13 bases from J, leaving 27 bases between. This CDR3 is 15 amino acids long. Per the germline V gene, CDR1 is SGDLS and CDR2 is YYNGEE. CDR3 loop: CASGRENRQQETQFF. CDR3 nucleotide sequence: TGTGCCAGCGGACGGGAAAATCGTCAACAAGAGACCCAGTTCTTC.

The chain recombines TRBV6-6 with TRBJ2-2, with D perhaps TRBD2 (5 bases). V gave up 5 bases and J gave up 6 bases, with 19 bases separating them. CDR3 length: 16 residues. Germline loops: CDR1 MNHNY, CDR2 SVGAGI (reference sequence). CDR3 sequence: CASSVEGTNSAGELFF. The CDR3, as DNA: TGTGCCAGCAGTGTTGAGGGTACTAATTCTGCCGGGGAGCTGTTTTTT.

About this clonotype: It is likely a read error, because the conserved phenylalanine at the end of the CDR3 is missing. Because the CDR3's place on the DNA is in doubt, the DNA is left out and the CDR3 is given as listed by TCRdb. The chain employs TRBV7-4 and TRBJ2-6; TRBD1, as called in the table, went unchecked against the DNA. Looked up from germline, CDR1 is SGHVT and CDR2 is SQSDAQ. The length of the CDR3 is 18 amino acids, counting both ends. CDR3 loop: CASSPPTVQGSVKQYFGA.

The V gene is TRBV12-3 or TRBV12-4, the J gene TRBJ2-1, with 13 bases that match TRBD2. The ends lost 6 bases at V and 9 bases at J; junction bases unmatched: 8. The CDR3 has 15 residues. The CDR3, as DNA: TGTGCCAGCAGCCAACTAGCGGGGGGGCCTAGTGAGCAGTTCTTC. Its translation is CASSQLAGGPSEQFF.

By frequency in the sample, this clonotype is medium-sized (0.01 to 0.1%). The chain carries TRBV12-5 and TRBJ2-1; D possibly corresponds to TRBD2 (6 bases). The germline gives CDR1 LGHNT, CDR2 FRNRAP. Trimming cost V 4 bases and J 0 bases, with 19 bases left between them. This CDR3 has 18 amino acids. This CDR3 is CASGSALADRVSYNEQFF. As DNA, the CDR3 is TGTGCTAGTGGTTCCGCCTTAGCGGACCGGGTCTCCTACAATGAGCAGTTCTTC.

CDR3: CASSHYTDTQYF. The CDR3 nucleotides are TGTGCCAGCAGCCACTACACAGATACGCAGTATTTT. The chain joins TRBV11-2 to TRBJ2-3; D remains ambiguous. The CDR3 covers 12 residues. Germline V CDR1 and CDR2: SGHAT, FQNNGV. With 5 bases removed from V and 2 bases from J, the gap between germline ends came to 5 bases.